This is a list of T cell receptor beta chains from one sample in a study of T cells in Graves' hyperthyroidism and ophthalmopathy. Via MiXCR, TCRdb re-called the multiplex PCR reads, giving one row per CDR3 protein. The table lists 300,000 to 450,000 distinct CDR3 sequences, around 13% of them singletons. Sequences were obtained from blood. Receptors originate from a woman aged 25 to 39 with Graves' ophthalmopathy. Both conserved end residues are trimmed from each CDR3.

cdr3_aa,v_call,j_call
ASSLTLAGGTDTQY,TRBV7-9,TRBJ2-3
ATSDRGPPTIYEQY,TRBV24-1,TRBJ2-7
ASSLWQGYNEQF,TRBV5-1,TRBJ2-1
ASSLEGSSYNSPLH,TRBV27,TRBJ1-6
ASSEENVAGGLDEQF,TRBV2,TRBJ2-1
ASSYSGQSYEQY,TRBV7-2,TRBJ2-7
ASSIGTSGGVYEQY,TRBV7-6,TRBJ2-7
ASSLVERGRTDTQY,TRBV12-3/TRBV12-4,TRBJ2-3
ASSLAGAKNIQY,TRBV7-9,TRBJ2-4
ASSHTIYEQY,TRBV12-3/TRBV12-4,TRBJ2-7
ASSNGVYQETQY,TRBV6-1,TRBJ2-5
ASSQDSEFHSSYNEQF,TRBV4-1,TRBJ2-1
SAPRVVGFGTGELF,TRBV20-1,TRBJ2-2
ASLVRDKVNEQY,TRBV2,TRBJ2-7
ASTLLHTQY,TRBV27,TRBJ2-3
ASSFIRTGNTEAF,TRBV27,TRBJ1-1
ASSQVVGRPSGNTIY,TRBV3-1,TRBJ1-3
ASSVGGTASYEQY,TRBV9,TRBJ2-7
SLTGTQQNNEQF,TRBV20-1,TRBJ2-1
ASSTGGGTGELF,TRBV6-5,TRBJ2-2
SVEDYVDRSGYNEQF,TRBV29-1,TRBJ2-1
SARADREGEN,TRBV20-1,TRBJ2-5
ASSRLGSTDTQY,TRBV7-9,TRBJ2-3
ATSRSGVTEAF,TRBV15,TRBJ1-1
ASSGVANRDYEQY,TRBV7-9,TRBJ2-7
ASSQDDNSIYGYT,TRBV4-2,TRBJ1-2
ASSFSTEENTEAF,TRBV11-2,TRBJ1-1
ATSRPEWIEAF,TRBV15,TRBJ1-1
SGSGNQTLQLF,TRBV20-1,TRBJ1-4
ASKNREGSYGYT,TRBV28,TRBJ1-2
ASSPTQGAGGYT,TRBV11-2,TRBJ1-2
ASSPADSYNEQF,TRBV7-3,TRBJ2-1
ASSRNRGAEAF,TRBV11-3,TRBJ1-1
ASSFSRTGVSYNEQF,TRBV12-3/TRBV12-4,TRBJ2-1
ATSGAGEETQY,TRBV24-1,TRBJ2-5
ATSLDGASQFYT,TRBV15,TRBJ1-2
ASSLAGQAGTEAF,TRBV11-3,TRBJ1-1
ASSSLFVGERDEQY,TRBV18,TRBJ2-7
ASSLRGGARDTEAF,TRBV3-1,TRBJ1-1
ASSLGTSGGRNEQF,TRBV3-1,TRBJ2-1
ASSLRITYT,TRBV6-1,TRBJ1-2
ASSQNGDLEAF,TRBV14,TRBJ1-1
ASSSGLAGGRSCNEQF,TRBV7-2,TRBJ2-1
ASSYSGVSGYEQY,TRBV6-5,TRBJ2-7
AWSGGQHSNQPQH,TRBV30,TRBJ1-5
ATSDSKTGNYEQY,TRBV24-1,TRBJ2-7
ASSLVEGSGNTIY,TRBV7-9,TRBJ1-3
AWRATEAF,TRBV30,TRBJ1-1
ASRGTDRAYEQY,TRBV3-1,TRBJ2-7
ASGSGQYRTEAF,TRBV7-9,TRBJ1-1
ASSRLNRDQPQH,TRBV19,TRBJ1-5
SARRSGSWDEQY,TRBV20-1,TRBJ2-7
ASSPATTQGPGELF,TRBV3-1,TRBJ2-2
ASSPQGIYEQY,TRBV28,TRBJ2-7
ASSQRGGPRETQY,TRBV3-1,TRBJ2-5
ASSPAGRLKLNTEAF,TRBV7-2,TRBJ1-1
ASSADSNYGYT,TRBV18,TRBJ1-2
ASSVNRVTEAF,TRBV12-3/TRBV12-4,TRBJ1-1
ASSPSREADGYT,TRBV3-1,TRBJ1-2